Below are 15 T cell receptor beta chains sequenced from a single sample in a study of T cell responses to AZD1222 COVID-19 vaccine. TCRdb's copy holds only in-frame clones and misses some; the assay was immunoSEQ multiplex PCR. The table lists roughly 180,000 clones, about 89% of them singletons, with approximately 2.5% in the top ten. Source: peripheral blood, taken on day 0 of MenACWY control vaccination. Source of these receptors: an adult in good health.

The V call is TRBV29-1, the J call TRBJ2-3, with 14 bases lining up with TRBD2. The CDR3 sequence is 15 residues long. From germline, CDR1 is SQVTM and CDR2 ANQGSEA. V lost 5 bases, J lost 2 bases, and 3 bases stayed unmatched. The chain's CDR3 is CSVRLAGGSTDTQYF. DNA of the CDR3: TGCAGCGTTAGACTAGCGGGAGGGTCCACAGATACGCAGTATTTT.

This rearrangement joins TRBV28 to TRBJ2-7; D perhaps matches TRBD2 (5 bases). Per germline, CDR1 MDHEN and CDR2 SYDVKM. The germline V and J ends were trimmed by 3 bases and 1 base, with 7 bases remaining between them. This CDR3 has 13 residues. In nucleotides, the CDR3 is TGTGCCAGCAGTTTCGGCGGGTCCTACGAGCAGTACTTC. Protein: CASSFGGSYEQYF.

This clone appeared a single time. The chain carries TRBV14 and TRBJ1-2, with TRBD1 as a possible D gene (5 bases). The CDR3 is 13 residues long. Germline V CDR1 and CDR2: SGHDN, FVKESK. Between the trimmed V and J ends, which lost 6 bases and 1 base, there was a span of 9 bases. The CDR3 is CASRGGDNYGYTF. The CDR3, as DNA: TGTGCCAGCAGGGGAGGGGATAACTATGGCTACACCTTC.

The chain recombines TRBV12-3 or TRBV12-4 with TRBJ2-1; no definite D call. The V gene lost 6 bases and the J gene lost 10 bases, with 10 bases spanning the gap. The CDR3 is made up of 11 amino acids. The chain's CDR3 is CASSRLGEQFF. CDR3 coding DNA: TGTGCCAGCAGCCGCCTTGGGGAGCAGTTCTTC.

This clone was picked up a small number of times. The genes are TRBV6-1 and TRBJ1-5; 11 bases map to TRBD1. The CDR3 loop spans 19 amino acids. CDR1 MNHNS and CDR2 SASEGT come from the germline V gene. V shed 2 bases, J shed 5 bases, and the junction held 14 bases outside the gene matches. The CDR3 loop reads CASSEQTRSWTGGDQPQHF. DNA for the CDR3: TGTGCCAGCAGTGAACAGACCCGATCTTGGACAGGGGGCGATCAGCCCCAGCATTTT.

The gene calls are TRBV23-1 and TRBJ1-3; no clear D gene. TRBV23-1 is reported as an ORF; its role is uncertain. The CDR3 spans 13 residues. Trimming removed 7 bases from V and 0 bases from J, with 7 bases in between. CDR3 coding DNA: TGCGCCAGCAACGGGGTCTCTGGAAACACCATATATTTT. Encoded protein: CASNGVSGNTIYF.

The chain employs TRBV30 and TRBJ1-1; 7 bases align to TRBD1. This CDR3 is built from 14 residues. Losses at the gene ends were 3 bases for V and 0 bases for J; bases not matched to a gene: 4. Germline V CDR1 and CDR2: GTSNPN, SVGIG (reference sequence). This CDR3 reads CAWRPQGLNTEAFF. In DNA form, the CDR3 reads TGTGCCTGGAGACCACAGGGGCTGAACACTGAAGCTTTCTTT.

CDR3 region: CASSQGFSGVSWEQFF. The DNA for the CDR3 is TGTGCCAGCAGCCAAGGTTTTAGCGGGGTTTCGTGGGAGCAGTTCTTC. The V call is TRBV3-1 (or the pseudogene TRBV3-2), the J call TRBJ2-1; 8 nucleotides align to TRBD2. J gave up 10 bases and V 1 base, and 12 bases lay outside the gene matches. Per germline, CDR1 LGHDT and CDR2 YNNKEL (reference sequence). CDR3 length: 16 amino acids.

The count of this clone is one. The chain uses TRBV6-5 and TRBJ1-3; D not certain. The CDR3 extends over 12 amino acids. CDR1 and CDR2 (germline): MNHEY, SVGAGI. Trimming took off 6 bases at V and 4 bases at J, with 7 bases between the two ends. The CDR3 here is CASRSFGNTIYF. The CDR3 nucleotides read TGTGCCAGCAGGTCTTTCGGAAACACCATATATTTT.

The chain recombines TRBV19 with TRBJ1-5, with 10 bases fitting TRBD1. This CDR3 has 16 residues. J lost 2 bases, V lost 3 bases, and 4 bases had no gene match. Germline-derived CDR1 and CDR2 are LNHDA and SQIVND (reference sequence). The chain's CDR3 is CASSIFGTGGNQPQHF. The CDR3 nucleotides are TGTGCCAGTAGTATCTTCGGGACAGGGGGCAATCAGCCCCAGCATTTT.

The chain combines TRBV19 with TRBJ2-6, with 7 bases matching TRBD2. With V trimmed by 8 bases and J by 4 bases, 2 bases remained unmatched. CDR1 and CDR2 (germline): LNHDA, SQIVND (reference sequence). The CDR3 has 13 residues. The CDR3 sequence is CASDGRGANVLTF. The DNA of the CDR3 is TGTGCCAGTGACGGGAGGGGGGCCAACGTCCTGACTTTC.

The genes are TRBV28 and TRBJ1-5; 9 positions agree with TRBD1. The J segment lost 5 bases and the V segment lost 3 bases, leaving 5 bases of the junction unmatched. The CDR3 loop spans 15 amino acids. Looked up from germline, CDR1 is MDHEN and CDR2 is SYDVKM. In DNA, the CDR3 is TGTGCCAGCAGTTTGGGACAGGGCGGGGATCAGCCCCAGCATTTT. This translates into CASSLGQGGDQPQHF.

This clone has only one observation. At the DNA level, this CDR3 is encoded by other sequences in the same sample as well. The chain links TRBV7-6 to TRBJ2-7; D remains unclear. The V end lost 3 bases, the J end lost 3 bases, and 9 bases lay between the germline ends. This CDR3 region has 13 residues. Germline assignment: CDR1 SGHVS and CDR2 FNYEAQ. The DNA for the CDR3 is TGTGCCAGCAGCTTGGGCAGCAACTACGAGCAGTACTTC. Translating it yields CASSLGSNYEQYF.

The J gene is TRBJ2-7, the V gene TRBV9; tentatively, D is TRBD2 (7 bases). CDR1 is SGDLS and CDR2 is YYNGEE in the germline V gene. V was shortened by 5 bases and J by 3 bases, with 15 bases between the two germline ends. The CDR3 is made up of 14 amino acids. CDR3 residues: CASSAGDNLYEQYF. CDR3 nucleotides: TGTGCCAGCAGTGCGGGGGACAATCTCTACGAGCAGTACTTC.

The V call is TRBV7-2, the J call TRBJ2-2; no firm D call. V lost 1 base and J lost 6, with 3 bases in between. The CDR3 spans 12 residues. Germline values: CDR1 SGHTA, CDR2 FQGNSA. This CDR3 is CASSLVPGELFF. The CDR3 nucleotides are TGTGCCAGCAGCTTAGTTCCCGGGGAGCTGTTTTTT.